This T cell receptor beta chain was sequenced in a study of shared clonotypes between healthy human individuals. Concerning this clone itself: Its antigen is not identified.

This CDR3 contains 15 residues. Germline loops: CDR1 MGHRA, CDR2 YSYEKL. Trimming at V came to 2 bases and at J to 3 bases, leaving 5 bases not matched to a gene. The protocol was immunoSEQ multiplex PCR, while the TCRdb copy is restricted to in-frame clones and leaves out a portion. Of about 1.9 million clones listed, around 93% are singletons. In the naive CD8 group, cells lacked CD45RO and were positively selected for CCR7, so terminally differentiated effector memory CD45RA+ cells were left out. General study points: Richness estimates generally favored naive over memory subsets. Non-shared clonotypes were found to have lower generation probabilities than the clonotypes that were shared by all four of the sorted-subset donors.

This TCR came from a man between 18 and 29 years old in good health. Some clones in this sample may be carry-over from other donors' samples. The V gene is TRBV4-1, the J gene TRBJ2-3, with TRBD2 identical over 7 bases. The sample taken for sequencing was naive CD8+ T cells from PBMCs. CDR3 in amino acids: CASSQLAVGTDTQYF. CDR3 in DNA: TGCGCCAGCAGCCAACTAGCGGTGGGGACAGATACGCAGTATTTT.